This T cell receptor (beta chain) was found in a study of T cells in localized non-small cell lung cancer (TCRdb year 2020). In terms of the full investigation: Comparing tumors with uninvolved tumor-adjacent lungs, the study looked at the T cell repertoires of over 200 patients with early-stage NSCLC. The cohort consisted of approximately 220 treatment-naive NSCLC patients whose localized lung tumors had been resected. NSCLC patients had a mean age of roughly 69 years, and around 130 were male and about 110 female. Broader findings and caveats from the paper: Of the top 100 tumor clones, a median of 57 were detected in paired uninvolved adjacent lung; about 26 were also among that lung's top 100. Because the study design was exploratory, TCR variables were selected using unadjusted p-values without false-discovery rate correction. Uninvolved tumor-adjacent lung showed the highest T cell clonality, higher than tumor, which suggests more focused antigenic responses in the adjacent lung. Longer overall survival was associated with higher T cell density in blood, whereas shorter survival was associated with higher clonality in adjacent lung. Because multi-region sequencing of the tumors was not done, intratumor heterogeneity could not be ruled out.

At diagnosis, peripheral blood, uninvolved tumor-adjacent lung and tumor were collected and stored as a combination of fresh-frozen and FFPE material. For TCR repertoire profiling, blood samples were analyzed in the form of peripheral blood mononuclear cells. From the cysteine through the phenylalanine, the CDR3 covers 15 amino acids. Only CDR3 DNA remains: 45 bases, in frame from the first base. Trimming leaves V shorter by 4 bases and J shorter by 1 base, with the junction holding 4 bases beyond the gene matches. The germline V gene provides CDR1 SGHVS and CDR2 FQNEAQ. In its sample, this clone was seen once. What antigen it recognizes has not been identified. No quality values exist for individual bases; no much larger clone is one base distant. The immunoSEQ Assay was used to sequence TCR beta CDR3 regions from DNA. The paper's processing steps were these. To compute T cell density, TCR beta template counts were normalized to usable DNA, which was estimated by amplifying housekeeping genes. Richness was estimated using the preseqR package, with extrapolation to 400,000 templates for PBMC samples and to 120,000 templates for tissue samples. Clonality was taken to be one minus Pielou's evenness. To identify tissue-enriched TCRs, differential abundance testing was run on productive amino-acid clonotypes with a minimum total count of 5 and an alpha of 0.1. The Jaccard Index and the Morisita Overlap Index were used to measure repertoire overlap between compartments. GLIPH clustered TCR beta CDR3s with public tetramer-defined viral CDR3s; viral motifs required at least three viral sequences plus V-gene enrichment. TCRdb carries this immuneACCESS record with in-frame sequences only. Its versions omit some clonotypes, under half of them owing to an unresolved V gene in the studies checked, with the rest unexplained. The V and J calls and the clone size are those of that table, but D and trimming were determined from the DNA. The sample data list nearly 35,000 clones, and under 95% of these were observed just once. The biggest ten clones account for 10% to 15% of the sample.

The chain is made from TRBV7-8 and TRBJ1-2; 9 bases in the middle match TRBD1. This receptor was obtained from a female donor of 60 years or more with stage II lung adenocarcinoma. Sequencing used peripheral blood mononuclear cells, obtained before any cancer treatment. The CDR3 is CASSWSGQGNYGYTF. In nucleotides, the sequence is TGTGCCAGCAGCTGGTCGGGACAGGGTAACTATGGCTACACCTTC.